This T cell receptor beta chain is from a study of blood T cell repertoires in COVID-19. At the level of the study: Researchers got acute and convalescent COVID-19 samples from the United States, Italy and Spain. PBMCs, B-cell-depleted T cells, or T cells were the source of the cDNA or gDNA that made up the material.

In the authors' methods: Reference gene primers were amplified, and this amplification served to estimate nucleated cell counts. Measured with immunoSEQ multiplex PCR; TCRdb has only the in-frame clones, and not every one. Clonal size and the V and J genes are those of that table, whereas D and trimming came from the DNA. Of some 94,000 clones in the sample, 84% were seen once. The V gene's germline CDR1 is MNHNY and CDR2 SVGAGI (reference sequence). With V trimmed by 6 bases and J by 8 bases, 12 bases remained unmatched. CDR3 size: 16 residues. The sample taken for sequencing was peripheral blood. This TCR was recovered from a man aged 70 or older with active or convalescent COVID-19. The chain is built from TRBV6-6 and TRBJ2-1; 11 bases fit TRBD2. The CDR3 reads CASRKGLADPRDEQFF. As DNA, the CDR3 is TGTGCCAGCAGAAAGGGACTAGCGGACCCTAGGGATGAGCAGTTCTTC.